This T cell receptor beta chain was recorded in a study of tumor-infiltrating lymphocytes in primary liver carcinoma. In the study overall: Subjects consisted of male and female patients aged 30 to 69 years. The neoplasms were of stage T1-T3 N0M0, with dimensions of roughly 4.2 to 10 cm across.

Total RNA amounting to 500 ng was the source from which TCR beta cDNA was made with a constant-region primer. Sequencing libraries for TCR beta derived from three nested multiplex PCR rounds that used slightly modified ARM-PCR. Running nine to ten cycles apiece, the first two PCR rounds relied on TRBV1-TRBV30 forward primers together with a C-beta reverse primer. Each CDR3 protein gets one entry after TCRdb re-called the multiplex PCR reads with MiXCR. The sample holds approximately 340,000 distinct CDR3 sequences; around 60% are singletons and the top ten take about 6%. On this clonotype: Its antigen is unidentified. An end of the junction does not agree with germline; a read error may underlie this.

Points from the study as a whole: Left bulk and unsorted, the samples did not allow CD4+ and CD8+ repertoires to be compared.

Out of unsorted whole blood came the blood RNA, and germline DNA was extracted as well. Roughly 4.1 milliliters of peripheral blood were gathered ahead of the operation. Germline V gene lookup returns CDR1 SQVTM and CDR2 ANQGSEA. There are 13 residues in the CDR3. Sequenced sample: peripheral blood. The receptor was isolated from a man aged 35 to 55 with primary liver carcinoma and hepatitis B virus infection. This rearrangement joins TRBV29-1 to TRBJ1-2; no clear D. The CDR3 sequence: CSAEDRRGSCYTF. CDR3 bases: TGCAGCGCTGAAGATCGGAGAGGGTCTTGCTACACCTTC.